Following are 8 T cell receptor beta chains from one sample sequenced in a study of T cell repertoires in cytomegalovirus infection. One entry per CDR3 protein results from TCRdb running MiXCR on the reads. The sample has hundreds of thousands of distinct CDR3 sequences, 15% to 20% seen once. Sequenced input: PBMCs. These receptors all come from a human donor in good health (CMV status not recorded). Some clones in this sample may be carry-over from other donors' samples.

The sample holds many counts of this clonotype. The V call is TRBV6-5, the J call TRBJ2-3; no firm D call. The germline V gene has CDR1 MNHEY and CDR2 SVGAGI. This CDR3 is built from 16 residues. Between the trimmed V and J ends, which lost 0 bases and 0 bases, there was a span of 10 bases. CDR3 sequence: CASSYSAGPSTDTQYF. The DNA of the CDR3 is TGTGCCAGCAGTTACTCGGCCGGGCCTAGCACAGATACGCAGTATTTT.

The sample holds a few counts of this clonotype. This chain joins TRBV20-1 and TRBJ1-5; D uncertain. CDR3 length: 15 amino acids. Per germline, CDR1 DFQATT and CDR2 SNEGSKA (reference sequence). V was pared by 0 bases and J by 4 bases, with 13 bases between. The CDR3 sequence is CSARDEMGLNQPQHF. CDR3 nucleotides: TGCAGTGCTAGAGATGAGATGGGGTTGAATCAGCCCCAGCATTTT.

The sample holds many counts of this clonotype. This chain joins TRBV6-5 and TRBJ2-3; D not certain. The V and J ends lost 6 bases and 3 bases respectively, with 19 bases between them. The V gene's germline CDR1 is MNHEY and CDR2 SVGAGI. The CDR3 loop spans 16 amino acids. CDR3 region: CASRHNALLGTDTQYF. The CDR3 bases are TGTGCCAGCAGACACAACGCGTTGCTTGGGACAGATACGCAGTATTTT.

This clonotype was seen a handful of times. This chain joins TRBV19 and TRBJ1-2, with 9 bases identical to TRBD1. Germline V gene data show CDR1 as LNHDA and CDR2 as SQIVND (reference sequence). V lost 4 bases, J lost 2 bases, and 8 bases stayed unmatched. This CDR3 spans 16 amino acids. CDR3 sequence reads: CASSTPGQGPNYGYTF. CDR3 coding DNA: TGTGCCAGTAGTACCCCGGGACAGGGACCGAACTATGGCTACACCTTC.

J is TRBJ2-6 and V is TRBV5-1, with a possible D match to TRBD1 (5 bases). The germline CDR1 and CDR2 sequences are SGHRS and YFSETQ. Trimming cost V 6 bases and J 4 bases, with 11 bases left between them. This CDR3 is built from 14 residues. DNA for the CDR3: TGCGCCAGCACCCAGGGTTTCGGGGCCAACGTCCTGACTTTC. It encodes CASTQGFGANVLTF.

This clonotype was observed a handful of times. The chain carries TRBV6-5 and TRBJ1-1; D is unclear. CDR3 length equals 13 residues. Per the germline V gene, CDR1 is MNHEY and CDR2 is SVGAGI. V lost 8 bases, J lost 4 bases, and 14 bases lay in between. The CDR3 sequence is CASLREEGTEAFF. The CDR3 DNA reads as TGTGCCAGCCTAAGAGAGGAGGGCACTGAAGCTTTCTTT.

There are a few counts of this clonotype. The chain employs TRBV5-1 and TRBJ1-2; 9 positions agree with TRBD1. Trimming removed 4 bases from V and 6 bases from J; junction bases left unmatched: 10. This CDR3 is 15 amino acids long. Germline CDR1 SGHRS, CDR2 YFSETQ. The CDR3 DNA is TGCGCCAGCAGCCGAAATGGCCGGGACAGGGATGGCTACACCTTC. Translation: CASSRNGRDRDGYTF.

This clonotype was recorded a few times. V and J are TRBV3-1 and TRBJ2-5; TRBD2 agrees at 9 bases. The V segment lost 3 bases and the J segment 5 bases; nucleotides outside the gene matches: 13. The CDR3 has 17 residues. Germline V gene lookup returns CDR1 LGHDT and CDR2 YNNKEL (reference sequence). The CDR3 sequence: CASSHSRQAGGPETQYF. In DNA, the CDR3 is TGTGCCAGCAGCCACTCACGTCAAGCGGGGGGCCCGGAGACCCAGTACTTC.